This T cell receptor (beta chain) was recorded in a study of regulatory T cells in long-lasting Graves disease. The CDR3 loop spans 15 amino acids. Germline CDR1 SGHAT, CDR2 FQNNGV. V lost 4 bases and J lost 2; bases outside the gene matches: 7. With iRepertoire HTBI primers and Arm-PCR of CDR3 regions, TCR beta libraries were built. TCRdb reprocessed the multiplex PCR reads via MiXCR and lists one record per CDR3 protein. The sample carries more than 300,000 distinct CDR3 sequences, 15% to 20% recorded once. Time point defined: persistent/refractory GD, antithyroid drugs over 5 years with positive TRAb. RNA from PBMCs was the source of the TCR library. American Thyroid Association guidelines defined Graves' disease diagnosis. This clonotype was seen more than once but under ten times. Its antigen is not known. General observations from the study: Among persistent patients, a larger number of public clonotypes were shared (about 2,700) than among newly diagnosed patients (about 970).

Sequenced here: peripheral blood mononuclear cells (PBMCs), sampled when the disease was refractory, from a patient treated with antithyroid drugs. This clonotype was obtained from a female donor with Graves disease. This chain connects TRBV11-2 to TRBJ2-7, with 8 bases lining up with TRBD2. CDR3 nucleotide sequence: TGTGCCAGCAGCTATACCGGGGGGGGGGCCTACGAGCAGTACTTC. Amino acid sequence: CASSYTGGGAYEQYF.